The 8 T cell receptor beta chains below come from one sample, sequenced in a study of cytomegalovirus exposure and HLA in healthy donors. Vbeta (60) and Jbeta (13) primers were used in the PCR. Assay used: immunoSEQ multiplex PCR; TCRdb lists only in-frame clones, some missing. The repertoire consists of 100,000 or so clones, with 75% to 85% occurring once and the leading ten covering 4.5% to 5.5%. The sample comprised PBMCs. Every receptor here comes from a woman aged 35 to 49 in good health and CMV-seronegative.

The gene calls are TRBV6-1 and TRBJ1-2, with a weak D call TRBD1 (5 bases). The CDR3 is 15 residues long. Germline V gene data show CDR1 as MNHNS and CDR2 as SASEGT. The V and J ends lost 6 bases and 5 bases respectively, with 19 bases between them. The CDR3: CASRGPEGPGYGYTF. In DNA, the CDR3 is TGTGCCAGCAGGGGGCCGGAGGGCCCCGGGTATGGCTACACCTTC.

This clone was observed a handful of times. This chain's CDR3 is CASSWGGHTEAFF. The CDR3 region has the DNA TGCGCCAGCAGCTGGGGGGGGCACACTGAAGCTTTCTTT. The chain carries TRBV5-1 and TRBJ1-1; weak D call: TRBD1 (6 bases). The germline V gene encodes CDR1 SGHRS and CDR2 YFSETQ. With 3 bases removed from V and 3 bases from J, the gap between germline ends came to 9 bases. This CDR3 is 13 amino acids long.

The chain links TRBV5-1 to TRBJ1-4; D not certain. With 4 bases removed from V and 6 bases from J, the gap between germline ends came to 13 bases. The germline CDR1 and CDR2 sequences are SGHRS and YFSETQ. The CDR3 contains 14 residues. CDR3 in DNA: TGCGCCAGCAGCCCTGGCCACCGGGATGAAAAACTGTTTTTT. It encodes CASSPGHRDEKLFF.

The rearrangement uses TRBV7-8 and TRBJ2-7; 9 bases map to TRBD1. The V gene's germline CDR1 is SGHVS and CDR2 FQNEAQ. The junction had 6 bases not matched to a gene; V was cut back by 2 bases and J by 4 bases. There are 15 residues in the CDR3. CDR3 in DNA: TGTGCCAGCAGCTTATCACCGGGACAGGGTTACGAGCAGTACTTC. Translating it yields CASSLSPGQGYEQYF.

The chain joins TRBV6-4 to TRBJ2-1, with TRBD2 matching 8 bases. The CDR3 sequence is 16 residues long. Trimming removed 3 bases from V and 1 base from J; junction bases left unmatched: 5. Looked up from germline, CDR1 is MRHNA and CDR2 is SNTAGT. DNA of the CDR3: TGTGCCAGCAGTGAAACGGGGGGGGCTTCCTACAATGAGCAGTTCTTC. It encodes CASSETGGASYNEQFF.

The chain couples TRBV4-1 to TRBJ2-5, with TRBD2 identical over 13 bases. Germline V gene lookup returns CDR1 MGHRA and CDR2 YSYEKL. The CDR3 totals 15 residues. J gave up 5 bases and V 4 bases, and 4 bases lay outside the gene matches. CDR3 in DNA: TGCGCCAGCAGCCGATCGGGACTAGCGGGGGAGACCCAGTACTTC. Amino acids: CASSRSGLAGETQYF.

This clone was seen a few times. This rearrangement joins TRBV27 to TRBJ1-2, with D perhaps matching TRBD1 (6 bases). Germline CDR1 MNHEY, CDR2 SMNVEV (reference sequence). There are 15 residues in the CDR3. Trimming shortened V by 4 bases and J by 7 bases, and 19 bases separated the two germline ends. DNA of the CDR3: TGTGCCAGCAGTTACCGTGCGGGGGCGCGGCTTGGCTACACCTTC. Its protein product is CASSYRAGARLGYTF.

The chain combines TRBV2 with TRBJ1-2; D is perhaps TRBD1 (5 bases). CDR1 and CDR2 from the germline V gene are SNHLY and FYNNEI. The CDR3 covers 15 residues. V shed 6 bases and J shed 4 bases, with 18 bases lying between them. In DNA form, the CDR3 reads TGTGCCAGCAGGAGAACAGTTGGAGGGGCCTATGGCTACACCTTC. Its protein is CASRRTVGGAYGYTF.